This T cell receptor beta chain stems from a study of control samples from healthy donors and cancer patients. Repertoires were generated with immunoSEQ multiplex PCR, while TCRdb's copy carries only in-frame clones and drops some. The sample carries roughly 47,000 clones, more than 70% recorded once. V was shortened by 2 bases and J by 12 bases, with 13 bases between the two germline ends. The CDR3 runs 12 residues. Sequencing input: PBMCs. The receptor's source is a woman in her sixties with lung cancer. J is TRBJ1-2 and V is TRBV12-3 or TRBV12-4, with D tentatively TRBD1 (5 bases). The CDR3 bases are TGTGCCAGCAGTTTAACAGGATCAAGGCACACCTTC. This codes for CASSLTGSRHTF.